This T cell receptor (beta chain) was captured in a study of T cells in Graves' hyperthyroidism and ophthalmopathy (dated by TCRdb to the late 2010s). At the level of the whole study: Peripheral blood samples were taken at the time of initial diagnosis, prior to any treatment. To identify distinguishing TCR V-J signatures, a discovery cohort of around 100 patients was used, comprising under 45 with Graves' ophthalmopathy and approximately 58 with stable Graves' hyperthyroidism. An independent validation cohort of under 20 hyperthyroidism patients and about 15 patients who later progressed to ophthalmopathy tested prospective prediction of ophthalmopathy. For training and testing, the 100 or so patients in the discovery cohort were randomly divided in a 7:3 ratio. The study also compared thyroid tissue and blood T-cell repertoires from about six Graves' hyperthyroidism patients. After blood sampling, hyperthyroidism patients were treated with methimazole at a starting dose of 30 mg daily, and ophthalmopathy patients were treated with high-dose intravenous methylprednisolone. The paper describes TCR Vbeta CDR3 sequencing of 135 peripheral blood samples, made up of some 42 ophthalmopathy patients, around 78 hyperthyroidism patients and about 17 progressor patients. Overall study results and their limits: In validation, progression to ophthalmopathy was predicted by the model with around 70% sensitivity and about 72% specificity, a median of approximately 6.5 months before onset. A 13 V-J signature model separated ophthalmopathy from stable hyperthyroidism, with about 88% sensitivity and about 81% specificity in cross-validation and 80%/75% in testing. Most expanded thyroid clonotypes (frequency above 0.001) were also detected in blood, suggesting blood repertoires may reflect thyroid immune responses. Sample size was not statistically predetermined, and blinding of investigators to group allocation was not performed.

The CDR3 spans 15 residues, from the cysteine through the phenylalanine. Kept here is only the CDR3 DNA, which spans 45 bases and is read in frame from base 1. V was cut back by 5 bases and J by 2 bases, leaving a gap of 16 bases between them. Taken from the germline V gene, the CDR1 and CDR2 loops are MDHEN and SYDVKM. Amplification of TCR beta CDR3 regions was carried out from RNA transcripts. The first round of RT-PCR for the TCR CDR3 was performed with the HTBI primer set and the Qiagen OneStep RT-PCR kit. A second multiplex PCR round built the libraries, followed by size selection and purification. Sequencing of the libraries was done on an Illumina HiSeq2000 using paired-end 100 bp reads. Per the original workflow: SOAPnuke was used to process the raw data, with reads discarded if the reads contained adapters or uncalled bases, had a mean Phred below 15, or lacked an exact constant-primer or identifier match. COPE v1.2.5 was used to merge the high-quality paired reads, and each unique nucleotide sequence was defined as a clonotype. MiTCR v1.1 was used to align clonotypes to the IMGT TRBV, TRBD and TRBJ reference segments. Analysis was restricted to V-J combinations with a frequency above 0.0001, which covered roughly 99% of repertoires. The TCS score was defined as F50 (clonal expansion) divided by E x V (chaos), with BLOSUM62-based TCRdist calculated between CDR3 peptides within each V-J. Welch's t-statistics and random forest reduced several hundred V-J features to roughly 13, which were used in a naive Bayes classifier (R e1071). TCRdb took the public reads, trimmed them with fastp at Q25, ran MiXCR for clone calling and kept in-frame beta chains. Each record represents a unique CDR3 protein, reported with the most common genes and DNA among its rows. The V and J calls and clone size come from TCRdb's table, not from the authors' own analysis. The sample has 300,000 to 450,000 distinct CDR3 sequences on record, roughly 14% of them singletons. The ten largest clones capture roughly 9.6% of the sample.

Stable Graves' hyperthyroidism was defined as the absence of progression to ophthalmopathy over 18 months of follow-up. Hyperthyroidism patients were newly diagnosed, had a disease duration of under 2 months, and were aged 18 to 65 years. Patients with uncontrolled infections, other autoimmune diseases, pregnancy or lactation were excluded. Diagnoses were established on the basis of clinical symptoms, serum thyroxine and TRAb, thyroid ultrasound, and orbital computed tomography. Ficoll-Paque density gradient centrifugation was used to isolate PBMCs from around 10 ml of fresh peripheral blood. Trizol reagent was used to extract total RNA, and RNA quality was then checked on an Agilent 2100 Bioanalyzer. This clonotype was observed many times. Its recognized antigen is unknown. Base quality data are lacking; no much larger clone is found one base away.

The TCR originated in a woman aged 60-75 years with Graves' hyperthyroidism. What was sequenced was blood. The receptor chain draws on TRBV28 and TRBJ2-7; the D gene cannot be named for sure. CDR3 region: CASSPLKAGPYEQYF. In nucleotide form, the sequence is TGTGCCAGCAGTCCACTTAAGGCAGGTCCCTACGAGCAGTACTTC.